This T cell receptor (beta chain) was profiled in a study of CD8 T cells in Susac syndrome. Reverse transcription of 0.5 to 1 ug RNA was performed with random hexamers. Amplification of the TCR beta CDR3 was carried out by immunoSEQ multiplex PCR, which spanned a total of 54 Vbeta and 13 Jbeta segments. TCRdb redid the calling of the immunoSEQ multiplex PCR reads with MiXCR, one entry per CDR3 protein. The sample yields roughly 190,000 distinct CDR3 sequences, approximately 94% seen once. CDR3 length equals 14 residues. CDR1 and CDR2 from the germline V gene are SGHVS and FNYEAQ. Trimming removed 5 bases at V and 3 bases at J, with 8 bases between.

The chain has TRBV7-6 and TRBJ2-6; D unresolved. The sample consisted of CD4+ T cells from PBMCs. The receptor was derived from a human donor with Susac syndrome. The CDR3 sequence: CASSLANGANVLTF. DNA for the CDR3: TGTGCCAGCAGCCTGGCGAATGGGGCCAACGTCCTGACTTTC.